This T cell receptor (beta chain) stems from a study of beta chain features in type 1 diabetes (dated by TCRdb to the late 2010s). Regarding the complete study: Patients and healthy donors did not differ in mean age, gender distribution, total cell number or subset yield. Across all samples, about 110 million sorted cells were examined, and cell number per subset correlated strongly with RNA yield. The study compared the TCRB repertoires of sorted circulating CD4+ T cell subsets in recently diagnosed type 1 diabetes patients with those in matched healthy donors. Whereas all 30 or so donors provided naive and central memory subsets, regulatory and stem cell-like memory subsets were isolated from just 8 patients and about 8 healthy donors. The full study reports these points: Because small numbers of individuals were included in the HLA sub-analyses, any influence of HLA type on TCRB rearrangement was left unresolved. Naive, central memory and regulatory TCRB repertoires appeared to be more alike among patients than among healthy donors. Because cDNA rather than genomic DNA was sequenced, highly expressing activated cells could have been over-represented, although no difference in activation and CD3 levels was found between groups. Shorter templates might have been favored by PCR, but patient and control samples were amplified and corrected together, so both groups would have been affected equally by any skew. At VDJ recombination sites, patients with type 1 diabetes made fewer insertions and deleted more nucleotides, a pattern implying thymic rearrangement abnormalities. In all four CD4+ subsets, TCRB CDR3 length was moderately but significantly shorter in type 1 diabetes patients.

All of the isolated RNA was reverse transcribed with the High Capacity cDNA Reverse Transcription Kit, so expressed TCRB transcripts were sequenced. Deep immunoSEQ sequencing was applied to naive, central memory and regulatory T cell samples, giving an average of roughly 3.3 million total reads per sample. Sorted cells were lysed in RLT buffer, and RNA was extracted using DNase-treated RNeasy Micro or Mini kits according to cell number. Each cell subset was processed on its own to prevent cross-contamination, while patient and healthy donor samples were processed together. The immunoSEQ multiplex PCR was used to amplify TCRB sequences from cDNA, yielding 87-bp fragments that span the CDR3 region. Sequencing of the amplicons was performed on the Illumina HiSeq platform. Turning to the authors' computational methods: Synthetic template baselines were used to correct PCR bias computationally, reads within Hamming distance 2 were collapsed together, and singletons that could not be merged were discarded. Reads were aligned to IMGT to assign V, D and J genes, CDR3 length, and insertions or deletions at six rearrangement sites. Within each subset, clonotype counts were normalized to sorted cell number, after which true diversity and Gini coefficients were computed with the tcR R package. The overlap coefficient, calculated on TCRB nucleotide sequences, was used to quantify repertoire sharing. TCRdb mirrors the immuneACCESS table, restricted to in-frame sequences. Some clones are absent from its copies; in checked studies, under half trace to an unresolved V gene, and the reason for the others is unknown. The V and J calls and clone size are taken from that table; D and trimming were inferred from the DNA. This sample is represented by roughly 150,000 clones; just over 8% of them were singletons. More than 0.45% of the sample is in the top ten clones.

Notes on this clone: Its binding antigen is unknown. No quality values exist for individual bases; no much larger clone is one base distant. This CDR3 is also generated by other DNA sequences in the sample.

From each donor, a single peripheral blood sample of roughly 0.11 L on average was drawn into heparinised tubes. Using a panel that included CD45RO, CCR7, CD25, CD127, CD95 and CD27, naive, central memory, regulatory and stem cell-like memory CD4+ T cells were sorted on a BD FACSAria II. Every sorted population had a purity above 95%. PBMCs were isolated immediately by Lymphoprep density gradient centrifugation and stained directly without culture. So that batch effects would be minimized, each experiment stained and sorted samples in pairs, pairing one healthy donor with one patient. The CDR3 goes from the cysteine to the phenylalanine over 13 residues. The sequence is cut down to CDR3 DNA, 39 bases in frame from base 1. Looking up the germline V gene yields CDR1 SNHLY and CDR2 FYNNEI. At the junction V is shortened by 4 bases and J by 5 bases, with 9 bases in between.

The sequence joins TRBV2 to TRBJ2-1; the D gene is perhaps TRBD2, on 6 matching bases. The sequencing sample was made of central memory CD4+ T cells from blood. The TCR originated in a woman aged 18-35 years with type 1 diabetes. The nucleotide sequence is given as TGTGCCAGCAGTGTTTGGGGGGACAATGAGCAGTTCTTC. Its amino acids are CASSVWGDNEQFF.